These T cell receptor beta chains were read from a single sample in a study of T cell responses to AZD1222 COVID-19 vaccine. Data came from immunoSEQ multiplex PCR; TCRdb stores just in-frame clones and leaves some out. The sample lists about 150,000 clones; 75% to 95% were seen once. This sample comprised peripheral blood, obtained on day 0 of AZD1222 vaccination. The receptors stem from an adult in good health. The CDR3 runs from the conserved cysteine through the conserved F or W. D genes are given only for firm matches. Size tells how often a clone was seen (once, few, many) or the class of an expanded clone, and some rows leave it out.

TRBJ2-1,.,TRBV7-3,.,TGTGCCAGCAGCTTGGACAGCTCCTACAATGAGCAGTTCTTC,CASSLDSSYNEQFF
TRBJ2-2,.,TRBV6-6,.,TGTGCCAGCAGTTATTGGGGGCAAGGCGGGGAGCTGTTTTTT,CASSYWGQGGELFF
TRBJ1-6,few,TRBV6-5,.,TGTGCCAGCAGTTACGACCGGGACCATTCACCCCTCCACTTT,CASSYDRDHSPLHF
TRBJ1-6,.,TRBV4-2,.,TGTGCCAGCAGCCAAGGGGATTCACTAGATTCACCCCTCCACTTT,CASSQGDSLDSPLHF
TRBJ2-2,.,TRBV2,.,TGTGCCAGCAGGAACACCGGGGAGCTGTTTTTT,CASRNTGELFF
TRBJ1-3,.,TRBV5-4,.,TGTGCCAGCAGCTTGGCCGGGGGCGCTCCCCCGGCCGGAAACACCATATATTTT,CASSLAGGAPPAGNTIYF
TRBJ1-4,.,TRBV18,.,TGTGCCAGCTCACCCGTTGCAACTAATGAAAAACTGTTTTTT,CASSPVATNEKLFF
TRBJ1-5,.,TRBV6-5,.,TGTGCCGCAGGGAGAAGGGAGCCCCAGCATTTT,CAAGRREPQHF
TRBJ1-5,once,TRBV9,.,TGTGCCAGCAGCACAACGGACAGTTTGGAGCCCCAGCATTTT,CASSTTDSLEPQHF
TRBJ2-7,.,TRBV19,.,TGTGCCAGTAGTTCAGGTCAGGGCCCCTACGAGCAGTACTTC,CASSSGQGPYEQYF